This TCR beta chain is from a study of blood T cell repertoires in COVID-19. Study-level information: Samples representing acute and convalescent COVID-19 were sourced from the United States, Italy and Spain. PBMCs, B-cell-depleted T cells, or T cells were the source of the cDNA or gDNA that made up the material.

Losses at the gene ends were 5 bases for V and 5 bases for J; bases not matched to a gene: 11. Germline V gene data show CDR1 as SGHAT and CDR2 as FQNNGV. The CDR3 consists of 15 residues. As processed by the authors: The authors estimated nucleated cell counts from reference gene primer amplification. The table came from immunoSEQ multiplex PCR; TCRdb's copy has only in-frame clones and leaves some out. Clonal size and the V and J genes are those of that table, whereas D and trimming came from the DNA. The profile shows approximately 190,000 clones, 70% to 85% of them singletons. This clone appeared once.

This clonotype originated in a woman aged 25 to 39 with acute or convalescent COVID-19. V and J are TRBV11-2 and TRBJ2-7; 8 nucleotides line up with TRBD1. The sequenced material came from peripheral blood. The CDR3 loop is CASSPARTGPNEQYF. CDR3 DNA sequence: TGTGCCAGCAGCCCGGCCCGGACAGGGCCAAACGAGCAGTACTTC.